These 22 T cell receptor beta chains originate from one sample sequenced in a study of Graves' ophthalmopathy and Graves' hyperthyroidism. Amplification of the TCR beta CDR3 regions used RNA transcripts (as template). In the first round, RT-PCR was carried out with HTBI primers, and a multiplex PCR formed the second round. TCRdb analysed the multiplex PCR reads with MiXCR anew, one entry per CDR3 protein. The repertoire has fewer than 400,000 distinct CDR3 sequences, about 16% of them found once; the top ten carry roughly 1.4%. Sequencing was done on a sample of peripheral blood. All receptors come from a woman younger than 30 with Graves' ophthalmopathy.

The sample holds many counts of this clonotype. This chain joins TRBV14 and TRBJ1-2; no firm D call. CDR3 size: 13 residues. V lost 1 base to trimming and J lost 4 bases, with 7 bases between them. From germline, CDR1 is SGHDN and CDR2 FVKESK. The DNA for the CDR3 is TGTGCCAGCAGCCAAGGGTCTCTCTATGGCTACACCTTC. Translation: CASSQGSLYGYTF. The full variable domain, rest sourced from reference TRBV14 and TRBJ1-2, is EAGVTQFPSHSVIEKGQTVTLRCDPISGHDNLYWYRRVMGKEIKFLLHFVKESKQDESGMPNNRFLAERTGGTYSTLKVQPAELEDSGVYFCASSQGSLYGYTFGSGTRLTVV.

The chain recombines TRBV27 with TRBJ1-1; 9 nucleotides line up with TRBD1. The CDR3 covers 15 residues. CDR1 is MNHEY, CDR2 SMNVEV, per germline (reference sequence). The trim removed 5 bases at V and 0 bases at J, leaving 4 bases unmatched. The CDR3 spells CASSITGGLNTEAFF. The CDR3, as DNA: TGTGCCAGCAGTATCACAGGGGGCTTGAACACTGAAGCTTTCTTT.

This clonotype appeared many times. This chain links TRBV12-3 or TRBV12-4 with TRBJ2-5; D is uncertain. V lost 6 bases and J 4 bases, leaving 12 bases between the germline ends. The CDR3 consists of 13 residues. The CDR3 DNA is TGTGCCAGCAGCCCTAGAGTGGGAGAGACCCAGTACTTC. The encoded protein is CASSPRVGETQYF.

This clonotype was detected once. This chain links TRBV11-2 with TRBJ1-3; TRBD1 agrees at 7 bases. The germline V gene encodes CDR1 SGHAT and CDR2 FQNNGV. The CDR3 covers 15 residues. The V segment lost 0 bases and the J segment 8 bases; nucleotides outside the gene matches: 7. Here the CDR3 DNA reads TGTGCCAGCAGCTTAGAAGGTGCAGGGGGTTACACCATATATTTT. Amino acid sequence: CASSLEGAGGYTIYF.

The rearrangement joins TRBV7-8 to TRBJ2-5, with TRBD1 identical over 10 bases. The trim removed 5 bases at V and 0 bases at J, leaving 6 bases unmatched. The CDR3 has 16 amino acids. Per germline, CDR1 SGHVS and CDR2 FQNEAQ. The CDR3 sequence is CASSPWDRGYQETQYF. CDR3 in DNA: TGTGCCAGCAGCCCTTGGGACAGGGGCTACCAAGAGACCCAGTACTTC.

This clonotype showed up just once. This chain uses TRBV6-1 with TRBJ2-5; 11 bases line up with TRBD2. Unmatched junction bases numbered 12, after V lost 4 bases and J lost 5 bases. The CDR3 covers 17 residues. Germline CDR1 and CDR2: MNHNS and SASEGT. The CDR3 DNA follows: TGTGCCAGCAGTGGAGTTGTAGCGGGGGGGCCGAAGGAGACCCAGTACTTC. Its protein is CASSGVVAGGPKETQYF.

This clonotype was seen many times. The V and J genes are TRBV20-1 and TRBJ1-2; tentative D call: TRBD1 (5 bases). CDR3 length equals 13 residues. CDR1 is DFQATT, CDR2 SNEGSKA, per germline (reference sequence). V dropped 2 bases and J dropped 8 bases, with 15 bases sitting between them. The CDR3 sequence is CSARQGQPMGYTF. In nucleotides, the CDR3 is TGCAGTGCTAGACAGGGCCAACCCATGGGCTACACCTTC.

This clonotype was found many times. This rearrangement joins TRBV27 to TRBJ1-5, with no clear D. The CDR3 is 14 residues long. Trimming removed 6 bases at V and 4 bases at J, with 13 bases between. CDR1 and CDR2 from the germline V gene are MNHEY and SMNVEV (reference sequence). The CDR3 reads CASSLWAGNQPQHF. CDR3 sequence (DNA): TGTGCCAGCAGCCTCTGGGCAGGAAATCAGCCCCAGCATTTT.

This clonotype was seen at least ten times. This may come from a read error, since a much larger clone is one base off. The V call is TRBV14, the J call TRBJ1-6, with 7 bases matching TRBD1. This CDR3 contains 14 residues. The germline V gene has CDR1 SGHDN and CDR2 FVKESK. Germline trimming cut 8 bases from V and 2 bases from J; bases unmatched to any gene: 3. The CDR3 loop is CASGGTAYNSPLHF. The CDR3 DNA is TGTGCCAGCGGAGGGACAGCCTATAATTCACCCCTCCACTTT.

The rearrangement links TRBV6-2 or TRBV6-3 to TRBJ2-5, with TRBD1 identical over 11 bases. V shed 5 bases and J 3 bases; nucleotides not matched to a gene: 8. Per germline, CDR1 MNHEY and CDR2 SVGEGT. The CDR3 covers 16 residues. In nucleotides, the CDR3 is TGTGCCAGCAGTCCCGGGACAGGGGGTTTGGAAGAGACCCAGTACTTC. Its translation: CASSPGTGGLEETQYF.

This clonotype was found many times. This chain joins TRBV11-2 and TRBJ1-1; TRBD1 aligns across 9 bases. The CDR3 runs 16 residues. The trim removed 3 bases at V and 4 bases at J, leaving 9 bases unmatched. Germline V lookup: CDR1 SGHAT, CDR2 FQNNGV. Written as DNA, the CDR3 is TGTGCCAGCAGCTTTCATCTAGGACAGGGGTCCACTGAAGCTTTCTTT. The encoded protein is CASSFHLGQGSTEAFF.

This clonotype was recorded at least ten times. This chain joins TRBV3-1 and TRBJ2-5; the match to TRBD1 covers 12 bases. The CDR3 loop spans 16 amino acids. Germline values: CDR1 LGHDT, CDR2 YNNKEL (reference sequence). Trimming at V came to 3 bases and at J to 5 bases, leaving 7 bases not matched to a gene. The CDR3 sequence is CASSHGTGGRRETQYF. The CDR3 DNA follows: TGTGCCAGCAGCCATGGGACAGGGGGCCGGCGGGAGACCCAGTACTTC.

This clonotype was recorded a few times. V gene TRBV6-2 or TRBV6-3 combines with J gene TRBJ2-3; TRBD2 matches 14 bases. CDR3 length equals 18 residues. Losses at the gene ends were 6 bases for V and 0 bases for J; bases not matched to a gene: 8. The germline gives CDR1 MNHEY, CDR2 SVGEGT. CDR3 sequence (DNA): TGTGCCAGCAGCCGAAGGACTAGCGGGGGGCCGAGCACAGATACGCAGTATTTT. Translated, it gives CASSRRTSGGPSTDTQYF.

In this sample, this clonotype turned up many times. V is TRBV30 and J is TRBJ1-6; D is uncertain. In germline, CDR1 is GTSNPN, CDR2 SVGIG (reference sequence). V was cut by 0 bases and J by 0 bases, with 6 bases left in between. This CDR3 region has 15 residues. The CDR3 is CAWSVGGSYNSPLHF. For the CDR3, the DNA is TGTGCCTGGAGTGTTGGAGGCTCCTATAATTCACCCCTCCACTTT. The full variable domain, rest sourced from reference TRBV30 and TRBJ1-6, is SQTIHQWPATLVQPVGSPLSLECTVEGTSNPNLYWYRQAAGRGLQLLFYSVGIGQISSEVPQNLSASRPQDRQFILSSKKLLLSDSGFYLCAWSVGGSYNSPLHFGNGTRLTVT.

This clonotype has ten or more counts. In DNA form, the CDR3 reads TGTGCCAGCAGCTTAGGGGGGGCAGGGGGCCCCCTCCACTTT. Translating gives CASSLGGAGGPLHF. The chain employs TRBV7-8 and TRBJ1-6; 8 bases align to TRBD1. The V and J ends lost 1 base and 13 bases, in that order; junction bases with no gene match: 6. CDR3 length: 14 amino acids. CDR1 and CDR2 from the germline V gene are SGHVS and FQNEAQ.

Ten or more counts support this clonotype. V gene TRBV5-1 combines with J gene TRBJ2-2, with D possibly TRBD1 on 5 matching bases. The CDR3 loop spans 13 amino acids. The germline V gene encodes CDR1 SGHRS and CDR2 YFSETQ. The V end was cut by 4 bases, the J end by 5 bases, with 9 bases between. CDR3 in amino acids: CASSVQGTGELFF. Written as DNA, the CDR3 is TGCGCCAGCAGCGTCCAGGGAACCGGGGAGCTGTTTTTT.

In this sample, this clonotype turned up many times. The chain uses TRBV6-4 and TRBJ1-2, with 8 nucleotides matching TRBD1. This CDR3 contains 12 residues. Trimming at V came to 7 bases and at J to 2 bases, leaving 0 bases not matched to a gene. Germline V lookup: CDR1 MRHNA, CDR2 SNTAGT. Here the CDR3 DNA reads TGTGCCAGCAACAGGGGGAACTATGGCTACACCTTC. This gives the protein CASNRGNYGYTF.

This chain uses TRBV11-2 with TRBJ2-5; D gene ambiguous. CDR3 length equals 14 residues. The V gene's germline CDR1 is SGHAT and CDR2 FQNNGV. With 5 bases removed from V and 0 bases from J, the gap between germline ends came to 10 bases. CDR3 in amino acids: CASSPRPYQETQYF. CDR3 bases: TGTGCCAGCAGCCCCCGCCCCTACCAAGAGACCCAGTACTTC.

This clonotype was seen many times. The CDR3 DNA follows: TGCGCCAGCAGCTTGTCGGTACTTTATGCGAACACCGGGGAGCTGTTTTTT. Its protein is CASSLSVLYANTGELFF. The chain has TRBV5-1 and TRBJ2-2; no firm D call. CDR1 and CDR2 (germline): SGHRS, YFSETQ. The CDR3 is 17 residues long. V lost 1 base and J lost 0, with 13 bases in between.

This clonotype has ten or more counts. The J gene is TRBJ1-5, the V gene TRBV10-3; D unresolved. CDR1 is ENHRY and CDR2 is SYGVKD in the germline V gene. CDR3 size: 13 residues. V dropped 6 bases and J dropped 5 bases, with 11 bases sitting between them. The CDR3 reads CAISGREYQPQHF. CDR3 nucleotide sequence: TGTGCCATCAGCGGCCGAGAATATCAGCCCCAGCATTTT.

This clonotype was seen repeatedly, ten times or more. The chain carries TRBV28 and TRBJ2-2, with D perhaps TRBD1 (6 bases). This CDR3 comprises 15 residues. V was clipped by 3 bases and J by 5 bases, with 13 bases between them. Germline V gene lookup returns CDR1 MDHEN and CDR2 SYDVKM. CDR3 DNA sequence: TGTGCCAGCAGTTTTTTGGGGGCGCTTACCGGGGAGCTGTTTTTT. It codes for CASSFLGALTGELFF.

This clonotype appeared many times. The CDR3 here is CSARKGLAGGLEQYF. CDR3 nucleotides: TGCAGTGCTAGAAAGGGACTAGCGGGGGGTCTCGAGCAGTACTTC. The chain employs TRBV20-1 and TRBJ2-7; 15 bases are a match to TRBD2. V dropped 2 bases and J dropped 6; count of bases not matched to a gene: 5. Germline-derived CDR1 and CDR2 are DFQATT and SNEGSKA (reference sequence). The CDR3 has 15 amino acids.